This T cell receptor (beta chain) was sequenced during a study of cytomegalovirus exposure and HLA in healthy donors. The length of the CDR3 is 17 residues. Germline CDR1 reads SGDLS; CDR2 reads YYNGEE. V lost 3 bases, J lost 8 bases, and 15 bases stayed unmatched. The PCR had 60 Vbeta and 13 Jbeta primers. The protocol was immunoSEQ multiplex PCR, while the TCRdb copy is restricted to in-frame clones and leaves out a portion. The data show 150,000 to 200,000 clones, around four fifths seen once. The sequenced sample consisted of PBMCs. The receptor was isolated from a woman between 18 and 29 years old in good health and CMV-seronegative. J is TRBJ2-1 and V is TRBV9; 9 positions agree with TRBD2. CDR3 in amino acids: CASSGSSAGGSYYEQFF. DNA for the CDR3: TGTGCCAGCAGCGGCTCTAGCGCGGGGGGGAGTTATTATGAGCAGTTCTTC.